These T cell receptor beta chains were read from a single sample in a study of OX40 agonist ivuxolimab in advanced cancers. Clones were read by immunoSEQ multiplex PCR, and TCRdb kept only the in-frame ones, dropping some. The sample yields roughly 56,000 clones, about 88% seen once. The material sequenced was CD4+ or CD8+ T cells sorted from blood, taken in a trial of the OX40 agonist ivuxolimab. The receptors stem from an adult with an advanced solid tumor such as melanoma, head and neck, liver or kidney cancer. Both conserved end residues are part of each CDR3. A D gene is named only where the DNA matches it firmly. Clone sizes are given selectively: once, few, many, or a class where the clone is expanded.

>.|TRBV5-6|.|TRBJ1-5
TGTGCCAGCAGCTTGGGGAGGAATCAGCCCCAGCATTTT
CASSLGRNQPQHF
>.|TRBV4-1|TRBD1|TRBJ2-7
TGCGCCAGCAGCCAAGCCCTGACAGGGAGAAGTTACGAGCAGTACTTC
CASSQALTGRSYEQYF
>.|TRBV19|.|TRBJ1-2
TGTGCCAGTAGTCCCTACATATCCTACAACTATGGCTACACCTTC
CASSPYISYNYGYTF
>.|TRBV5-4|TRBD1|TRBJ2-1
TGTGCCAGCAGCCCGACAGGGTACAATGAGCAGTTCTTC
CASSPTGYNEQFF
>.|TRBV28|.|TRBJ1-6
TGTGCCAGCAGTTCAGGGTTGTTGGACAATTCACCCCTCCACTTT
CASSSGLLDNSPLHF
>.|TRBV7-9|TRBD1|TRBJ2-5
TGTGCCAGCAGCCCAACAGGGGTCCAGACCCAGTACTTC
CASSPTGVQTQYF
>few|TRBV7-2|TRBD1|TRBJ2-7
TGTGCCAGCAGTCACAGGGGCCACACCTACGAGCAGTACTTC
CASSHRGHTYEQYF
>.|TRBV19|.|TRBJ2-3
TGTGCCAGTAGTATCTCAGGGAGCACAGATACGCAGTATTTT
CASSISGSTDTQYF
>.|TRBV28|.|TRBJ2-1
TGTGCCAGCACTTCGGTTTACAATGAGCAGTTCTTC
CASTSVYNEQFF
>.|TRBV5-1|.|TRBJ1-1
TGCGCCAGCAGCTTGGTACAGGGCACTGAAGCTTTCTTT
CASSLVQGTEAFF
>.|TRBV10-3|.|TRBJ2-6
TGTGCCATCAGTGATGGCTCTGGGGCCAACGTCCTGACTTTC
CAISDGSGANVLTF
>few|TRBV11-1|.|TRBJ2-1
TGTGCCAGCAGCTCCTCTACCTACAATGAGCAGTTCTTC
CASSSSTYNEQFF
>.|TRBV28|.|TRBJ1-1
TGTGCCAGCATTGGAGGGAAGGATGGAAACACTGAAGCTTTCTTT
CASIGGKDGNTEAFF
>.|TRBV5-6|.|TRBJ2-3
TGTGCCAGCCGGTCCCTAACAGATACGCAGTATTTT
CASRSLTDTQYF
>few|TRBV9|.|TRBJ2-3
TGTGCCAGCAGCTCCACGGATACGCAGTATTTT
CASSSTDTQYF
>.|TRBV5-1|.|TRBJ2-5
TGCGCCAGCAGCTGGGGATTGGAGACCCAGTACTTC
CASSWGLETQYF
>.|TRBV7-2|TRBD2|TRBJ2-7
TGTGCCAGCAGCTTAGCGCAAGAATGGACTAGCGGAACCTACGAGCAGTACTTC
CASSLAQEWTSGTYEQYF
>.|TRBV30|.|TRBJ2-2
TGTGCCTGGGGAAGCGGTTCCGGGGAGCTGTTTTTT
CAWGSGSGELFF
>.|TRBV5-8|.|TRBJ2-3
TGTGCCAGCAGCAGCTCCAGACAGCCGCTAAGTACTTTAGATACGCAGTATTTT
CASSSSRQPLSTLDTQYF
>once|TRBV7-8|TRBD2|TRBJ2-1
TGTGCCAGCAGCTCCTCGGGACTAGCGGCCTACAATGAGCAGTTCTTC
CASSSSGLAAYNEQFF
>.|TRBV4-3|.|TRBJ2-7
TGCGCCAGCAGCCAAGTCCCAGAGAGCTACGAGCAGTACTTC
CASSQVPESYEQYF
>.|TRBV18|TRBD1|TRBJ2-7
TGTGCCAGCTCAGCGTGGACAGGGATCTCCTACGAGCAGTACTTC
CASSAWTGISYEQYF
>.|TRBV27|.|TRBJ1-4
TGTGCCAGCAGTTTCGGACCGAATGAAAAACTGTTTTTT
CASSFGPNEKLFF
>once|TRBV19|.|TRBJ1-6
TGTGCCAGTAGCCGTGACCTCTCCTATAATTCACCCCTCCACTTT
CASSRDLSYNSPLHF
>.|TRBV11-3|.|TRBJ2-7
TGTGCCAGCAGCCCCGGGGCCTACTACGAGCAGTACTTC
CASSPGAYYEQYF
>.|TRBV5-6|.|TRBJ1-1
TGTGCCAGCAGCCACCTCGGACAGGAAGCTTTCTTT
CASSHLGQEAFF
>.|TRBV11-3|TRBD1|TRBJ1-3
TGTGCCAGCAGCCCGGGACAGTTCTACCTAAGCTCTGGAAACACCATATATTTT
CASSPGQFYLSSGNTIYF
>.|TRBV9|TRBD2|TRBJ2-5
TGTGCCAGCAGCGTCAGCGGGAGGGGCCAAGAGACCCAGTACTTC
CASSVSGRGQETQYF
>.|TRBV28|.|TRBJ2-7
TGTGCCAGCAGTTTATACAATTCCTACGAGCAGTACTTC
CASSLYNSYEQYF
>once|TRBV5-6|.|TRBJ2-3
TGTGCCAGCAGCTTACTTCAGTCAGATACGCAGTATTTT
CASSLLQSDTQYF
>.|TRBV5-1|.|TRBJ2-7
TGCGCCAGCAGCTTAGGCCAGGACTACGAGCAGTACTTC
CASSLGQDYEQYF
>.|TRBV9|TRBD1|TRBJ1-5
TGTGCCAGCAGCGTCGGGACAGGGTTAGAGCCCCAGCATTTT
CASSVGTGLEPQHF
>.|TRBV4-2|.|TRBJ2-1
TGTGCCAGCAGCCTAACTAGACGCCAGAGTGAGAATGAGCAGTTCTTC
CASSLTRRQSENEQFF
>.|TRBV5-1|.|TRBJ1-4
TGCGCCAGCAGCCTTATGGAACAGGGTCGGGAACTGTTTTTT
CASSLMEQGRELFF
>.|TRBV28|TRBD2|TRBJ2-1
TGTGCCAGCAGGGGACTAGCGGGAGCCCATGAGCAGTTCTTC
CASRGLAGAHEQFF
>.|TRBV5-1|.|TRBJ2-1
TGCGCCAGCAGCTTGGCGGAGCGGGAGCAGTTCTTC
CASSLAEREQFF
>.|TRBV6-1|.|TRBJ2-1
TGTGCCAGCATCAAGACGGCAGGGCCCTACAATGAGCAGTTCTTC
CASIKTAGPYNEQFF